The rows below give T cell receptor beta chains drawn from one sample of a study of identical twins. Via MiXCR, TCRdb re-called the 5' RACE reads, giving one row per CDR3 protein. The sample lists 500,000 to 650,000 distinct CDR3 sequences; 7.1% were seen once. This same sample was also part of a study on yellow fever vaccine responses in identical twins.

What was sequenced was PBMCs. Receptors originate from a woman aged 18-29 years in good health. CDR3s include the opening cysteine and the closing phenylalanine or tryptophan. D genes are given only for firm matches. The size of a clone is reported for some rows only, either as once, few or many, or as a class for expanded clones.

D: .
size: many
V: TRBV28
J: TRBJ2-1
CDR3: CASISDAASYNEQFF
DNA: TGTGCCAGCATTTCGGACGCAGCCTCCTACAATGAGCAGTTCTTC

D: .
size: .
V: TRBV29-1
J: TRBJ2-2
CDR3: CSVEGGGELFF
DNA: TGCAGCGTTGAGGGAGGCGGGGAGCTGTTTTTT

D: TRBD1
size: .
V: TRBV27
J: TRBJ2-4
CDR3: CASSLKGGQGAYIQYF
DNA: TGTGCCAGCAGCCTTAAGGGGGGACAGGGGGCGTACATTCAGTACTTC

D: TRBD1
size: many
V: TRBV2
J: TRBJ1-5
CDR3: CASRQQGASRNQPQHF
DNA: TGTGCCAGCAGGCAACAGGGGGCGTCTAGAAATCAGCCCCAGCATTTT

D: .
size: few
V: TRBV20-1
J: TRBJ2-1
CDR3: CSARVNSGSRGGAYNEQFF
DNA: TGCAGTGCTAGAGTTAATTCGGGGAGCCGTGGGGGGGCGTACAATGAGCAGTTCTTC

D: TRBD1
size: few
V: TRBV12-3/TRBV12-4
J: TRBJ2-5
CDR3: CASRLGTGVETQYF
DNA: TGTGCCAGCAGACTTGGGACAGGGGTAGAGACCCAGTACTTC

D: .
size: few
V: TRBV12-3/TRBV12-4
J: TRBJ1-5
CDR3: CASRRGGPWGNQPQHF
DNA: TGTGCCAGCAGACGAGGGGGGCCCTGGGGCAATCAGCCCCAGCATTTT

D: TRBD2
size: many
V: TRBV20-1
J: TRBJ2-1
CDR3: CSPWAGVGNEQFF
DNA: TGCAGCCCATGGGCGGGAGTAGGCAATGAGCAGTTCTTC

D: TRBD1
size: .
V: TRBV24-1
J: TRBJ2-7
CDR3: CATSDSGTGPSYEQYF
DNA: TGTGCCACCAGTGACTCCGGGACAGGGCCTTCCTACGAGCAGTACTTC

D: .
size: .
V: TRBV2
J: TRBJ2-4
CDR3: CASSEIAKNIQYF
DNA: TGTGCCAGCAGTGAAATAGCCAAAAACATTCAGTACTTC

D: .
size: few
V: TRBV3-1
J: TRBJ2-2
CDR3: CAAWAGNTGELFF
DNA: TGTGCCGCATGGGCGGGAAACACCGGGGAGCTGTTTTTT

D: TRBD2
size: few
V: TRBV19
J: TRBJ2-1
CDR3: CASSIAEAGGNEQFF
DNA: TGTGCCAGTAGTATAGCGGAGGCGGGGGGCAATGAGCAGTTCTTC

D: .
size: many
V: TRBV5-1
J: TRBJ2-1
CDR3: CASSVPRGEVNEQFF
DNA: TGCGCCAGCTCAGTCCCCAGGGGAGAGGTAAATGAGCAGTTCTTC

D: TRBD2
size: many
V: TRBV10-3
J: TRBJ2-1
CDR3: CAISESGGNNEQFF
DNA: TGTGCCATCAGTGAGTCGGGGGGGAACAATGAGCAGTTCTTC

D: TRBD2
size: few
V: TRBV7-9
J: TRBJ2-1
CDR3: CASSGTSGSSAEQFF
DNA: TGTGCCAGCAGCGGGACTAGCGGGAGCTCTGCTGAGCAGTTCTTC

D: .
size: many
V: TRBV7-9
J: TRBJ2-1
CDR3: CASSSPRLNEQFF
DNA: TGTGCCAGCAGCTCCCCCCGGCTCAATGAGCAGTTCTTC

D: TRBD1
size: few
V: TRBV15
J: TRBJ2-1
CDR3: CATSKPGQGRNEQFF
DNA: TGTGCCACCAGCAAGCCGGGACAGGGACGCAATGAGCAGTTCTTC

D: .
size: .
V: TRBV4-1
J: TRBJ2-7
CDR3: CASSQPTSEQYF
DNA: TGCGCCAGCAGCCAACCAACCTCCGAGCAGTACTTC

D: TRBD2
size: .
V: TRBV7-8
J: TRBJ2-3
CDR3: CASSLMTSGITDTQYF
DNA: TGTGCCAGCAGCTTGATGACTAGCGGGATAACAGATACGCAGTATTTT

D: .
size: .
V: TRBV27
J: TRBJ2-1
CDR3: CASSLSPVSDEQFF
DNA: TGTGCCAGCAGTTTATCACCCGTTTCGGATGAGCAGTTCTTC

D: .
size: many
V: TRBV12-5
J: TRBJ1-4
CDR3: CASGFSGGGEKLFF
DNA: TGTGCTAGTGGTTTTTCCGGAGGAGGTGAAAAACTGTTTTTT

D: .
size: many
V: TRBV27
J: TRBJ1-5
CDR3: CASSFSRTANQPQHF
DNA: TGTGCCAGCAGTTTCTCTAGGACAGCAAATCAGCCCCAGCATTTT

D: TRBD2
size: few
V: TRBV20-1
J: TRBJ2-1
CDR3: CRTAGGRSDNEQFF
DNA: TGCAGGACGGCGGGGGGTAGATCAGATAATGAGCAGTTCTTC

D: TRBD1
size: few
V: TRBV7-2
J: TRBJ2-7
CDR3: CASSSGLYRGYEQYF
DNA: TGTGCCAGCAGCTCGGGGCTCTACAGGGGTTACGAGCAGTACTTC

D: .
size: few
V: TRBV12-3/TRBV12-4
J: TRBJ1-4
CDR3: CASRIGANEKLFF
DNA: TGTGCCAGCAGGATTGGAGCTAATGAAAAACTGTTTTTT

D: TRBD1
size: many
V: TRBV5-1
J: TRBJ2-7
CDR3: CASSLVGAGGTYEQYF
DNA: TGCGCCAGCAGCTTGGTCGGGGCAGGGGGCACCTACGAGCAGTACTTC

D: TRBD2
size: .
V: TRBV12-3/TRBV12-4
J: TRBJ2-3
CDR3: CASTPRAGGTDTQYF
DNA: TGTGCCAGCACCCCGCGGGCGGGAGGGACAGATACGCAGTATTTT

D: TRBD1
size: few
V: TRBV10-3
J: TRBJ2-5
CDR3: CAISAGTGKSETQYF
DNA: TGTGCCATCAGCGCCGGGACAGGGAAATCGGAGACCCAGTACTTC

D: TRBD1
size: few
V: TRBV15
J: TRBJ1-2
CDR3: CATSTRTGDYGYTF
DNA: TGTGCCACCAGCACCCGGACAGGCGACTATGGCTACACCTTC

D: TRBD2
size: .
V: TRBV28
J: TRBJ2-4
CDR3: CASSWTSGSTKNIQYF
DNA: TGTGCCAGCAGTTGGACTAGCGGCTCTACCAAAAACATTCAGTACTTC

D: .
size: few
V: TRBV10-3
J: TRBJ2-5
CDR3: CAISESIRGETQYF
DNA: TGTGCCATCAGTGAGTCGATCAGGGGAGAGACCCAGTACTTC

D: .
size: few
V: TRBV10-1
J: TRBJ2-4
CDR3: CASRGGVDKNIQYF
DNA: TGCGCCAGCAGAGGAGGGGTCGACAAAAACATTCAGTACTTC

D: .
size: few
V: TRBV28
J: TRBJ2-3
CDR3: CASSPWEITDTQYF
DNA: TGTGCCAGCAGCCCCTGGGAAATTACAGATACGCAGTATTTT

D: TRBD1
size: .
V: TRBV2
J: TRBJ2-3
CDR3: CASSGQGTYPDTQYF
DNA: TGTGCCAGCAGTGGACAGGGGACCTACCCAGATACGCAGTATTTT

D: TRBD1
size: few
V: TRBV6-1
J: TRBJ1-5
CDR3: CASMDRGRAQPQHF
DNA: TGTGCCAGCATGGACAGGGGGCGCGCTCAGCCCCAGCATTTT

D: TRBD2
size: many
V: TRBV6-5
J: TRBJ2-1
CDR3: CASSYSPTSGGANEQFF
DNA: TGTGCCAGCAGTTACAGCCCGACTAGCGGGGGGGCGAATGAGCAGTTCTTC

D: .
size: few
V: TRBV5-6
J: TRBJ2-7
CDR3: CASSGDRGGLAETYEQYF
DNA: TGTGCCAGCAGCGGGGACAGGGGAGGACTAGCGGAGACCTACGAGCAGTACTTC

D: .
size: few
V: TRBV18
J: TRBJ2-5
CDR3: CASSPPPGGETQYF
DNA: TGTGCCAGCTCACCACCCCCTGGCGGTGAGACCCAGTACTTC

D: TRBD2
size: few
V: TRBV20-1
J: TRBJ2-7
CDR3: CSARTSGTHLGRYEQYF
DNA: TGCAGTGCTCGGACTAGCGGGACCCACTTAGGGCGCTACGAGCAGTACTTC

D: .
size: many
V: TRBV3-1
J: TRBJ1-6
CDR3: CASSQEQILNSPLHF
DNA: TGTGCCAGCAGCCAAGAACAGATACTAAATTCACCCCTCCACTTT

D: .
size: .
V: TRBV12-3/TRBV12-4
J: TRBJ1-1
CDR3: CASSLSTRFVEAFF
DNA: TGTGCCAGCAGTTTAAGTACCCGCTTCGTTGAAGCTTTCTTT

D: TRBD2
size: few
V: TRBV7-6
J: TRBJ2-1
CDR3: CASSLSPNLIAGVYNEQFF
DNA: TGTGCCAGCAGCTTATCCCCGAACCTAATAGCGGGAGTGTACAATGAGCAGTTCTTC

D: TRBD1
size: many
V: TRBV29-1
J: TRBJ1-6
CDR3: CSVAVGGGGSPLHF
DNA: TGCAGCGTTGCCGTAGGAGGGGGCGGATCACCCCTCCACTTT

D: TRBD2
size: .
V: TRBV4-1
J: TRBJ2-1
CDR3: CASSQEGRLAGSRYNEQFF
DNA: TGCGCCAGCAGCCAAGAAGGGAGACTAGCGGGATCAAGGTACAATGAGCAGTTCTTC

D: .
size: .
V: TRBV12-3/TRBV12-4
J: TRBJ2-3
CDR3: CASSFAVFGTQYF
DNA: TGTGCCAGCAGTTTTGCGGTTTTCGGTACGCAGTATTTT

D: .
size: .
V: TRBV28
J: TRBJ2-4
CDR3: CASSPHTGRGVTIQYF
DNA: TGTGCCAGCAGTCCCCACACCGGGCGGGGAGTTACCATTCAGTACTTC

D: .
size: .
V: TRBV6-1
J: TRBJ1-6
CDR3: CASSRRREFSPLHF
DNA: TGTGCCAGCAGTCGCCGAAGGGAGTTTTCACCCCTCCACTTT

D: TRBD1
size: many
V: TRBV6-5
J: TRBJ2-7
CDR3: CASSYSGQGVYEQYF
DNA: TGTGCCAGCAGTTACTCGGGACAGGGGGTATACGAGCAGTACTTC

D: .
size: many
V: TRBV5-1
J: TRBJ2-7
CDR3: CASSLAEGGIVYEQYF
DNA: TGCGCCAGCAGCTTGGCCGAAGGCGGGATAGTCTACGAGCAGTACTTC

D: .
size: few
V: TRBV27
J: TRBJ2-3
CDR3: CASSFRGAYTDTQYF
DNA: TGTGCCAGCAGTTTTAGGGGGGCGTACACAGATACGCAGTATTTT

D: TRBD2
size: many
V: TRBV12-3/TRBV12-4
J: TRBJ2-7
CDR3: CASSLASGRAGEQYF
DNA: TGTGCCAGCAGTTTAGCTAGCGGGAGGGCAGGCGAGCAGTACTTC

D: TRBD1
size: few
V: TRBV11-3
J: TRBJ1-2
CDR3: CASSFGSGQAYYGYTF
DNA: TGTGCCAGCAGCTTCGGCTCGGGACAGGCTTACTATGGCTACACCTTC

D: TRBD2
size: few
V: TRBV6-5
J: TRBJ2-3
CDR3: CASSYGGTSGFTDTQYF
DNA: TGTGCCAGCAGTTACGGTGGGACTAGCGGCTTCACAGATACGCAGTATTTT